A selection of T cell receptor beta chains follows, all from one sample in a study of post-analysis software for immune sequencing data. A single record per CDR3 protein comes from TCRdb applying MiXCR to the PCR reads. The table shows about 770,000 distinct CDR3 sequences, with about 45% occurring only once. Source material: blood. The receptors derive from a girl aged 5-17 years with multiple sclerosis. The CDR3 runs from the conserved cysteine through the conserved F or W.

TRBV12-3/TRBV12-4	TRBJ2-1	CASRRTDSYNEQFF
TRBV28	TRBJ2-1	CASRTGLAGQQFF
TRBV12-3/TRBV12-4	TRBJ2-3	CASSPDRLAGTQRDTQYF
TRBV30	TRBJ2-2	CASWTGGTGELFF
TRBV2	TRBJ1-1	CARDRDRAGTEAFF
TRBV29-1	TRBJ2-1	CSGTGTSINEQFF
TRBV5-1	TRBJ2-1	CASSREDYHEQFF
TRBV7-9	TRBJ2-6	CASSLGEAGANVLTF
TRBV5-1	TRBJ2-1	CASSRGRRSYNEQFF
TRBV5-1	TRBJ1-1	CASSSDGGGVNTEAFF
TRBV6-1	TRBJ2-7	CASNRNSDVGSYEQYF
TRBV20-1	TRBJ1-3	CSARAGVQGAGNTIYF
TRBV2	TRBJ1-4	CASNLMGQGNEKLFF
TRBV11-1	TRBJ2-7	CASSPLAGPYEQYF
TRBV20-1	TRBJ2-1	CSAKPLAPYSYNEQFF
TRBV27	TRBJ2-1	CASSFAGGENEQFF
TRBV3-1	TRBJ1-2	CASSQGPRLYGYTF
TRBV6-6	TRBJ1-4	CASSWSHLEKLFF
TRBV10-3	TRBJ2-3	CAISEIAGGPTDTQYF
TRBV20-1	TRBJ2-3	CSATDRGGTDTQYF
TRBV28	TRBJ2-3	CASRLRSPDTQYF
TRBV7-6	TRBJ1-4	CASSPRANEKLFF
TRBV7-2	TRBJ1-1	CASGLNAEAFF
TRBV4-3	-	CASSQGSLAGDEQYF
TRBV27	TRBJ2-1	CASALGTGMYNEQFF
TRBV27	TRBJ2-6	CASSPLSGRTSGANVLTF
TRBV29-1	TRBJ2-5	CSVEWGQAQYF
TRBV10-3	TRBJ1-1	CAISRSGIEGSTEAFF
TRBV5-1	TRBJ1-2	CASSLGLGQGRVKNSGYTF
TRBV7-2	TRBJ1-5	CASSLVRANQPQHF
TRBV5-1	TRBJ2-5	CASSSLRGAQETQYF
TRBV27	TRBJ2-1	CASSLFGPKGNEQFF
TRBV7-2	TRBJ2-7	CASSFRLVPGGDEQYF
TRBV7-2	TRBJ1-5	CASSLEAGGINQPQHF
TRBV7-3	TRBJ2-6	CASSLSPSGSSGANVLTF
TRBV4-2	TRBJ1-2	CASSQEAGSYGYTF
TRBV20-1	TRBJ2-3	CSARTSRGGTTDTQYF
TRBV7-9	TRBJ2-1	CASSWTSGKWDEQFF
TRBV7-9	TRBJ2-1	CASSLVPSEGNEQFF
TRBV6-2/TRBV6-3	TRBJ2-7	CASSYSRNEQYF
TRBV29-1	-	CSVDSGGGSEQYF
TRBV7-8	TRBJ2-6	CASSLRPGLSGANVLTF
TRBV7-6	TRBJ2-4	CASRDGTSTFIAKNIQYF
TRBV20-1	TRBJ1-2	CSARESNYGYTF
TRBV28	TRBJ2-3	CASRGQGPSTDTQYF
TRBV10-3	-	CAISPQGRETQYF
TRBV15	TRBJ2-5	CATSRWGQQETQYF
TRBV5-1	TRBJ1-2	CASSGTGGNYGYTF
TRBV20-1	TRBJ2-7	CSARTTSGFDYEQYF
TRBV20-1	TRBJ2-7	CSVDRGLDEQYF
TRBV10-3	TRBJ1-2	CAISDRDRVGANYGYTF
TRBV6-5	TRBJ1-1	CASRGRDTEAFF
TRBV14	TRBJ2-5	CASSQVRTARGKETQYF
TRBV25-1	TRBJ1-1	CASSAGDRGLVNTEAFF
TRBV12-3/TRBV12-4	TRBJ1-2	CAGSFEGRTGYTF